This T cell receptor beta chain is drawn from a study of T cells in Graves' hyperthyroidism and ophthalmopathy. CDR3 size: 14 residues. The V end was cut by 0 bases, the J end by 7 bases, with 13 bases between. CDR1 is MNHEY, CDR2 SVGAGI, per germline. About this clonotype: Its target is not known.

Study-level findings and limits: Researchers found most expanded thyroid clonotypes above 0.001 in blood as well. The model forecast ophthalmopathy, anticipating it by a median around 6.5 months before onset.

These patients, aged 18 to 65, had recently diagnosed hyperthyroidism lasting under 2 months. Clinical symptoms, serum thyroxine, TRAb, thyroid ultrasound and orbital computed tomography informed diagnoses. Authors of the study amplified TCR beta CDR3 regions from RNA transcripts. A first-round RT-PCR of the TCR CDR3 used the HTBI primer set. Using its own MiXCR run on the multiplex PCR reads, TCRdb lists one record per CDR3 protein. In the table there are around 300,000 distinct CDR3 sequences, 20% to 25% of which are singletons. Sequencing used blood. V usage is TRBV6-5 and J usage is TRBJ2-7, with a possible D match to TRBD1 (6 bases). This TCR was recovered from a man in his forties or fifties with Graves' hyperthyroidism that later progressed to Graves' ophthalmopathy. As DNA, the CDR3 is TGTGCCAGCAGTTACTCTAACAGGGCGGGTGAGCAGTACTTC. Translated, it gives CASSYSNRAGEQYF.